These 10 T cell receptor beta chains share one sample of origin, sequenced in a study of blood T cells in healthy people across ages. The use of a sample-barcoded 5' primer and a J-beta primer mix characterized a second PCR of roughly 7 to 12 cycles. MiXCR was run by TCRdb on the 5' RACE reads, yielding one entry per CDR3 protein. Found here are about 780,000 distinct CDR3 sequences, 46% of them singletons; the top ten hold 15% to 20%. Sequencing input: blood. All receptors derive from a man older than 75 in good health.

This clonotype came up many times. The chain combines TRBV6-2 or TRBV6-3 with TRBJ2-6, with 9 bases matching TRBD2. From germline, CDR1 is MNHEY and CDR2 SVGEGT. Losses at the gene ends were 5 bases for V and 2 bases for J; bases not matched to a gene: 10. This CDR3 is built from 18 residues. CDR3 in amino acids: CASSTQAGGLAGANVLTF. The CDR3 DNA sequence: TGTGCCAGCAGTACACAAGCGGGAGGACTAGCTGGGGCCAACGTCCTGACTTTC.

This clonotype has a handful of counts. V and J are TRBV20-1 and TRBJ2-3; possibly TRBD2 for D (6 bases). Germline values: CDR1 DFQATT, CDR2 SNEGSKA (reference sequence). Trimming stripped 5 bases from V and 6 bases from J, with 18 bases between. The CDR3 covers 14 residues. CDR3 region: CSAGATAGGDTQYF. CDR3 DNA: TGCAGTGCTGGAGCTACGGCCGGAGGGGATACGCAGTATTTT.

This clonotype occurred a few times. The chain combines TRBV29-1 with TRBJ2-3; 9 nucleotides match TRBD2. The CDR3 runs to 13 residues. V lost 8 bases, J lost 7 bases, and 10 bases stayed unmatched. Germline V lookup: CDR1 SQVTM, CDR2 ANQGSEA. DNA for the CDR3: TGCAGCTTCCGGGGGACTAGCAGTTATACGCAGTATTTT. It specifies CSFRGTSSYTQYF.

J is TRBJ2-3 and V is TRBV7-2; 10 bases map to TRBD2. Germline V lookup: CDR1 SGHTA, CDR2 FQGNSA. The CDR3 runs to 17 residues. The V gene end was trimmed by 0 bases and the J gene end by 5 bases; junction bases not matched to a gene: 8. The CDR3 DNA reads TGTGCCAGCAGCTTAGCGTTGCTAGCGGGAGCGGTAGATACGCAGTATTTT. Its protein is CASSLALLAGAVDTQYF. Complete variable domain (other parts from reference TRBV7-2 and TRBJ2-3): GAGVSQSPSNKVTEKGKDVELRCDPISGHTALYWYRQSLGQGLEFLIYFQGNSAPDKSGLPSDRFSAERTGGSVSTLTIQRTQQEDSAVYLCASSLALLAGAVDTQYFGPGTRLTVL.

This clonotype was detected only a few times. The V call is TRBV20-1, the J call TRBJ2-1, with a possible D match to TRBD2 (6 bases). The CDR3 has 14 amino acids. Germline V gene lookup returns CDR1 DFQATT and CDR2 SNEGSKA (reference sequence). V was shortened by 6 bases and J by 2 bases, with 14 bases between the two germline ends. The CDR3 sequence is CSAALPGAYNEQFF. The CDR3 DNA reads as TGCAGTGCCGCCCTACCGGGAGCCTACAATGAGCAGTTCTTC.

This clonotype showed up many times. V usage is TRBV20-1 and J usage is TRBJ2-7, with 10 nucleotides matching TRBD2. This CDR3 region has 16 residues. J gave up 5 bases and V 1 base, and 11 bases lay outside the gene matches. Looked up from germline, CDR1 is DFQATT and CDR2 is SNEGSKA (reference sequence). The CDR3 loop reads CSARGWTSGIPDEQYF. Here the CDR3 DNA reads TGCAGTGCTAGAGGGTGGACTAGCGGCATTCCCGACGAGCAGTACTTC.

This clonotype has a handful of counts. The J gene is TRBJ2-7, the V gene TRBV5-1; possible D gene TRBD1, 5 bases. In germline, CDR1 is SGHRS, CDR2 YFSETQ. V was shortened by 2 bases and J by 2 bases, with 14 bases between the two germline ends. This CDR3 spans 15 amino acids. This CDR3 is CASSLITGMTYEQYF. The CDR3 DNA is TGCGCCAGCAGCTTAATAACAGGAATGACCTACGAGCAGTACTTC.

CDR3 coding DNA: TGCAGCTCTATAGCGGGGGGAAGCTCCTACAATGAGCAGTTCTTC. Protein product: CSSIAGGSSYNEQFF. The chain links TRBV29-1 to TRBJ2-1; 10 bases agree with TRBD2. Looked up from germline, CDR1 is SQVTM and CDR2 is ANQGSEA. The CDR3 contains 15 residues. J gave up 0 bases and V 8 bases, and 7 bases lay outside the gene matches.

V gene TRBV7-3 combines with J gene TRBJ2-1; TRBD1 aligns across 8 bases. The CDR3 has 17 residues. With V trimmed by 2 bases and J by 8 bases, 14 bases remained unmatched. Looked up from germline, CDR1 is SGHTA and CDR2 is FQGTGA. The CDR3 here is CASSLQGAIHFLDEQFF. Here the CDR3 DNA reads TGTGCCAGCAGCTTACAGGGGGCGATACACTTTTTGGATGAGCAGTTCTTC.

This chain uses TRBV29-1 with TRBJ1-5; D possibly corresponds to TRBD1 (6 bases). Germline CDR1 SQVTM, CDR2 ANQGSEA. Trimming left V 4 bases short and J 7 bases short, with 11 bases between. CDR3 length: 12 amino acids. DNA of the CDR3: TGCAGCGTTGCGATGGGGGGCCAGCCCCAGCATTTT. It codes for CSVAMGGQPQHF. The variable domain in full, with the rest retrieved from reference TRBV29-1 and TRBJ1-5, is SAVISQKPSRDICQRGTSLTIQCQVDSQVTMMFWYRQQPGQSLTLIATANQGSEATYESGFVIDKFPISRPNLTFSTLTVSNMSPEDSSIYLCSVAMGGQPQHFGDGTRLSIL.